Listed below are T cell receptor beta chains from one sample, sequenced in a study of T cells in Graves' hyperthyroidism and ophthalmopathy. Each CDR3 protein is one row after TCRdb ran MiXCR on the multiplex PCR reads. The sample lists approximately 640,000 distinct CDR3 sequences; over 40% were seen once. Input material: peripheral blood or thyroid tissue (not recorded which). These receptors were obtained from an adult man with Graves' disease, either hyperthyroidism or ophthalmopathy (not recorded which). The CDR3 runs from the conserved cysteine through the conserved F or W. D genes are given only for firm matches. Rows give clone size only sometimes, using once, few, many, or a class for an expanded clone.

>TRBD2|NA|TRBJ2-7|TRBV7-2
TGTGCCAGCAGCTTAGGTAGCGGGAGCAGGTACGAGCAGTACTTC
CASSLGSGSRYEQYF
>TRBD1|NA|TRBJ1-1|TRBV5-1
TGCGCCAGCGGGACAGGGCAGGGGTACACTGAAGCTTTCTTT
CASGTGQGYTEAFF
>NA|NA|TRBJ1-2|TRBV5-4
TGTGCCAGCAGCTTGGACAGGTGGGAATATGGCTACACCTTC
CASSLDRWEYGYTF
>TRBD1|many|TRBJ1-6|TRBV19
TGTGCCAGTAGACAGGGGGCGAGGAATTCACCCCTCCACTTT
CASRQGARNSPLHF
>NA|many|TRBJ1-2|TRBV29-1
TGCAGCGTTGAAGATTCAGGGAGTTATGGCTACACCTTC
CSVEDSGSYGYTF
>TRBD1|few|TRBJ1-1|TRBV5-1
TGCGCCAGCAGCTTGGGACAGGGGCGGAACACTGAAGCTTTCTTT
CASSLGQGRNTEAFF
>NA|many|TRBJ1-3|TRBV7-2
TGTGCCAGCGGGCAGGGAAAGACTGGAAACACCATATATTTT
CASGQGKTGNTIYF
>NA|few|TRBJ1-2|TRBV20-1
TGCAGTGCTCCGGAAGGGTTCCAGGACTATGGCTACACCTTC
CSAPEGFQDYGYTF
>NA|NA|TRBJ1-5|TRBV6-1
TGTGCCAGCAGTGAAGGGAAGGGCGACAGTCGCAATCAGCCCCAGCATTTT
CASSEGKGDSRNQPQHF
>TRBD1|few|TRBJ1-6|TRBV28
TGTGCCAGCAGTTTAAGGACAGGGTTAGGTTCACCCCTCCACTTT
CASSLRTGLGSPLHF
>NA|many|TRBJ1-1|TRBV9
TGTGCCAGCAGCGTGGGAGGGGCCACTGAAGCTTTCTTT
CASSVGGATEAFF
>NA|NA|TRBJ2-5|TRBV10-3
TGTGCCATCAGTGATGACGGCCAAGAGACCCAGTACTTC
CAISDDGQETQYF
>NA|many|TRBJ2-6|TRBV5-8
TGTGCCAGCAGCATCACAGGGACTGGGGCCAACGTCCTGACTTTC
CASSITGTGANVLTF
>NA|many|TRBJ2-5|TRBV9
TGTGCCAGCAGCCCCGCCGGAGGGAGTGGAGAGACCCAGTACTTC
CASSPAGGSGETQYF
>TRBD2|NA|TRBJ2-7|TRBV7-9
TGTGCCGGCAGCTCGGGGGGAGGGAAAACCTACGAGCAGTACTTC
CAGSSGGGKTYEQYF
>NA|NA|TRBJ2-7|TRBV29-1
TGCAGCGTTGTGGGACGGTCCTACGAGCAGTACTTC
CSVVGRSYEQYF
>TRBD2|NA|TRBJ2-5|TRBV6-6
TGTGCCAGCGGGACTAGCGGGCCTGAGGGGCCAAGCGACCAGTACTTC
CASGTSGPEGPSDQYF
>TRBD1|NA|TRBJ2-7|TRBV20-1
TGCAGTGCTAGAGAGACAGGGGGTAAATACGAGCAGTACTTC
CSARETGGKYEQYF
>NA|many|TRBJ2-2|TRBV7-2
TGTGCCAGCAGCACCACTGGTACCGGGGAGCTGTTTTTT
CASSTTGTGELFF
>NA|few|TRBJ1-1|TRBV10-3
TGTGCCATCAGAGAAAGTGGGGGGAACACTGAAGCTTTCTTT
CAIRESGGNTEAFF
>TRBD1|NA|TRBJ1-6|TRBV10-3
TGTGCCATCATGCCCGGGACAGGGTCGAGCTCCTATAATTCACCCCTCCACTTT
CAIMPGTGSSSYNSPLHF
>TRBD1|once|TRBJ1-5|TRBV5-4
TGTGCCAGCAGCCCGGACAGGGGAATCAATCAGCCCCAGCATTTT
CASSPDRGINQPQHF
>NA|NA|TRBJ1-1|TRBV20-1
TGCAGTGCTAGAGATCGTACCAGAAGATACACTGAAGCTTTCTTT
CSARDRTRRYTEAFF
>NA|few|TRBJ1-1|TRBV28
TGTGCCAGCAGAACTTTGGGAAAAGAAGCTTTCTTT
CASRTLGKEAFF
>TRBD2|NA|TRBJ2-2|TRBV9
TGTGCCAGCAGCGTAGTAGCGGGGGGCGCCACCGGGGAGCTGTTTTTT
CASSVVAGGATGELFF
>TRBD1|few|TRBJ1-5|TRBV6-1
TGTGCCAGCAGGGACAGGGCTCAGCCCCAGCATTTT
CASRDRAQPQHF
>NA|NA|TRBJ2-7|TRBV11-1
TGTGCCAGCTCACCACTCCAGGCCTACGAGCAGTACTTC
CASSPLQAYEQYF
>TRBD1|many|TRBJ1-2|TRBV5-5
TGTGCCAGCAGGGGAGTGACAGGGGGCTATGGCTACACCTTC
CASRGVTGGYGYTF
>TRBD1|NA|TRBJ2-5|TRBV5-1
TGCGCCAGCAGCTTTGGGGGACAGGTCTGGACCCAGTACTTC
CASSFGGQVWTQYF
>NA|NA|TRBJ1-1|TRBV7-9
TGTGCCAGCAGCCCCCCGATTGGTGCTGAAGCTTTCTTT
CASSPPIGAEAFF
>TRBD1|NA|TRBJ1-1|TRBV2
TGTGCCAGCAAGCGGACAGGGGGATCTGAAGCTTTCTTT
CASKRTGGSEAFF
>NA|NA|TRBJ1-4|TRBV12-3/TRBV12-4
TGTGCCAGCAGTTCCTGGGACTTACCAACTAATGAAAAACTGTTTTTT
CASSSWDLPTNEKLFF
>NA|NA|TRBJ1-3|TRBV12-3/TRBV12-4
TGTGCCAGCAGCGCCGGGACAAAGAACACCATATATTTT
CASSAGTKNTIYF
>NA|NA|TRBJ1-2|TRBV25-1
TGTGCCAGCAGTCAGGCAGTAGGGCTGGACTATGGCTACACCTTC
CASSQAVGLDYGYTF
>TRBD1|NA|TRBJ1-1|TRBV2
TGTGCCAGCAGCTCCAGGGACAGGGACCGAGCGGACACTGAAGCTTTCTTT
CASSSRDRDRADTEAFF
>NA|NA|TRBJ2-3|TRBV6-6
TGTGCCACCAGTGATTCCCCAGGAGGCGGTGGGACGAGAGATACGCAGTATTTT
CATSDSPGGGGTRDTQYF
>TRBD1|NA|TRBJ1-6|TRBV25-1
TGTGCCAGCAGTGACCACCCCCGGACAGGGGATTCATCCCTCCACTTT
CASSDHPRTGDSSLHF
>NA|few|TRBJ1-1|TRBV29-1
TGCAGCGTTGAAGATTGGAGCAGGGCCGCTTTCTTT
CSVEDWSRAAFF
>NA|NA|TRBJ1-1|TRBV5-1
TGCGCCAGCAGCTTGGGGGCAGGGATTGAGGACACTGAAGCTTTCTTT
CASSLGAGIEDTEAFF
>NA|few|TRBJ1-1|TRBV20-1
TGCAGTGCTGTAAACGGACGGGCGGGTGAAGCTTTCTTT
CSAVNGRAGEAFF
>TRBD2|many|TRBJ2-7|TRBV29-1
TGCAGCGTTGAATGGCGGGGAGGGACGTACGAGCAGTACTTC
CSVEWRGGTYEQYF
>TRBD1|once|TRBJ1-6|TRBV7-2
TGTGCCAGCAGCGTTCGACAGGGGAATTCACCCCTCCACTTT
CASSVRQGNSPLHF
>TRBD1|NA|TRBJ1-1|TRBV7-9
TGTGCCAGCAGCTTGGGACAGGCCCTTGAAGCTTTCTTT
CASSLGQALEAFF
>NA|few|TRBJ2-2|TRBV19
TGTGCCAGTAGTCTTCCCGGACCGTTCAACACCGGGGAGCTGTTTTTT
CASSLPGPFNTGELFF
>NA|NA|TRBJ2-6|TRBV10-3
TGTGCCATCAGCCTACACTCTGGGGCCAACGTCCTGACTTTC
CAISLHSGANVLTF
>NA|many|TRBJ1-4|TRBV7-9
TGTGCCAGCAGCCTCAACGGTGGTGAAAAACTGTTTTTT
CASSLNGGEKLFF
>TRBD1|many|TRBJ1-2|TRBV12-3/TRBV12-4
TGTGCCAGCCTGGGACAGGGATATGGCTACACCTTC
CASLGQGYGYTF
>TRBD1|NA|TRBJ1-2|TRBV29-1
TGCAGCGTCGACCGGGACAGGGGGTGGGAAGGCTACACCTTC
CSVDRDRGWEGYTF
>NA|NA|TRBJ1-1|TRBV7-9
TGTGCCAGCAGCTCCTTGGGTCCTGAAGCTTTCTTT
CASSSLGPEAFF
>TRBD1|NA|TRBJ1-3|TRBV7-8
TGTGCCAGCAGCCCGGCGGCCCCTTCACAGGGGAGGGTCTCTGGAAACACCATATATTTT
CASSPAAPSQGRVSGNTIYF
>NA|NA|TRBJ1-5|TRBV20-1
TGCAGTGCTAGCCCTCGGCATTTT
CSASPRHF
>NA|many|TRBJ1-2|TRBV7-2
TGTGCCAGCAGCTTAGATTCTGGCTACACCTTC
CASSLDSGYTF
>NA|NA|TRBJ1-5|TRBV19
TGTGCCAGTAGTATCAAACAGACGGAGGGCAATCAGCCCCAGCATTTT
CASSIKQTEGNQPQHF